A single sample gave rise to the 29 T cell receptor beta chains below, sequenced in a study of blood T cell repertoires in COVID-19. Profiled with immunoSEQ multiplex PCR; TCRdb holds only in-frame clones, not every one. This repertoire shows nearly 350,000 clones, 65% to 85% found once; its top ten account for around 3%. Sequenced sample: peripheral blood. Every receptor here comes from a man aged 30-40 years with active or convalescent COVID-19.

This sequence joins TRBV18 and TRBJ2-1; 10 bases fit TRBD2. This CDR3 has 15 amino acids. After removal of 4 bases from V and 4 bases from J, the junction contained 4 bases not matched to a gene. Per germline, CDR1 KGHSH and CDR2 LQKENI. The CDR3 is CASSLPSGSYNEQFF. The CDR3 region has the DNA TGTGCCAGCTCACTCCCTAGCGGGAGTTACAATGAGCAGTTCTTC.

J is TRBJ2-5 and V is TRBV19, with a tentative D call TRBD1 (6 bases). Trimming took 4 bases from V and 0 from J, leaving 9 bases between them. Germline V gene data show CDR1 as LNHDA and CDR2 as SQIVND (reference sequence). This CDR3 is 14 amino acids long. The CDR3 nucleotides are TGTGCCAGTAGTAACCCAGGGGACCAAGAGACCCAGTACTTC. Encoded protein: CASSNPGDQETQYF.

This chain connects TRBV28 to TRBJ1-1; maybe TRBD1 (5 bases). The V end lost 6 bases, the J end lost 1 base, and 15 bases lay between the germline ends. Germline values: CDR1 MDHEN, CDR2 SYDVKM. This CDR3 spans 15 amino acids. The CDR3 DNA reads as TGTGCCAGCAGCACCCATCGGGGGGGGAACACTGAAGCTTTCTTT. Protein sequence: CASSTHRGGNTEAFF.

The chain couples TRBV27 to TRBJ1-1, with 9 bases that match TRBD1. V lost 5 bases and J lost 10; bases outside the gene matches: 20. CDR3 length: 17 amino acids. Germline CDR1 and CDR2: MNHEY and SMNVEV (reference sequence). The CDR3 nucleotides read TGTGCCAGCAGTCAAAACAGGGGGCGATGGGGCGGTTGGGTAGCTTTCTTT. It yields the protein CASSQNRGRWGGWVAFF.

CDR3 nucleotide sequence: TGTGCCAGCTCACTGGACGGGAGACCTGGCTACACCTTC. Protein sequence: CASSLDGRPGYTF. This chain links TRBV18 with TRBJ1-2; D is unresolved. Between the trimmed V and J ends, which lost 4 bases and 7 bases, there was a span of 13 bases. CDR1 and CDR2 from the germline V gene are KGHSH and LQKENI. This CDR3 is 13 amino acids long.

The V call is TRBV29-1, the J call TRBJ2-5; TRBD2 matches 9 bases. V lost 7 bases to trimming and J lost 9 bases; unmatched junction nucleotides: 9. Germline V lookup: CDR1 SQVTM, CDR2 ANQGSEA. The CDR3 extends over 12 amino acids. CDR3 in amino acids: CSAVGRGGAQYF. CDR3 DNA sequence: TGCAGCGCCGTAGGGCGGGGGGGAGCCCAGTACTTC.

The V gene is TRBV5-8, the J gene TRBJ1-6; TRBD1 is a possible D gene (5 bases). Germline CDR1 SGHTS, CDR2 YDEGEE. With 7 bases removed from V and 10 bases from J, the gap between germline ends came to 18 bases. This CDR3 comprises 14 residues. Here the CDR3 reads CASLKVQGGSPLHF. In nucleotides, the CDR3 is TGTGCCAGCTTAAAGGTGCAGGGAGGGTCACCCCTCCACTTT.

The genes are TRBV9 and TRBJ2-3; 8 nucleotides line up with TRBD2. V gave up 4 bases and J gave up 5 bases; unmatched junction bases: 15. The germline V gene encodes CDR1 SGDLS and CDR2 YYNGEE. The CDR3 is 17 residues long. DNA of the CDR3: TGTGCCAGCAGCACCCCCTCGCCCGGGGGGGCCCGAGATACGCAGTATTTT. Translation: CASSTPSPGGARDTQYF.

The V gene is TRBV6-5, the J gene TRBJ1-1; the match to TRBD1 covers 7 bases. The trim removed 5 bases at V and 5 bases at J, leaving 5 bases unmatched. Germline V lookup: CDR1 MNHEY, CDR2 SVGAGI. The CDR3 spans 13 residues. The CDR3 loop reads CASSPQGETEAFF. CDR3 sequence (DNA): TGTGCCAGCAGTCCCCAGGGGGAGACTGAAGCTTTCTTT.

The chain has TRBV4-3 and TRBJ1-4, with D perhaps matching TRBD1 (5 bases). The CDR3 has 16 amino acids. The germline V gene has CDR1 LGHNA and CDR2 YSLEER. V lost 2 bases and J 8 bases, leaving 18 bases between the germline ends. CDR3 in amino acids: CASSQSQVGGEEKLFF. CDR3 sequence (DNA): TGCGCCAGCAGCCAATCACAGGTGGGAGGGGAAGAAAAACTGTTTTTT.

The V gene is TRBV6-2 or TRBV6-3, the J gene TRBJ1-5; D unresolved. Trimming shortened V by 2 bases and J by 2 bases, and 10 bases separated the two germline ends. This CDR3 has 15 amino acids. CDR1 MNHEY and CDR2 SVGEGT come from the germline V gene. CDR3 nucleotide sequence: TGTGCCAGCAGTTACGCCCCTCGGGGCAATCAGCCCCAGCATTTT. Translating gives CASSYAPRGNQPQHF.

The rearrangement links TRBV30 to TRBJ2-1; 8 nucleotides agree with TRBD2. Germline values: CDR1 GTSNPN, CDR2 SVGIG (reference sequence). Unmatched junction bases numbered 13, after V lost 3 bases and J lost 9 bases. This CDR3 spans 15 amino acids. In nucleotides, the CDR3 is TGTGCCTGGAGCCCCCTGGGTACGGCGGGGGGTGAGCAGTTCTTC. Protein: CAWSPLGTAGGEQFF. Variable domain in full (rest from reference TRBV30 and TRBJ2-1): SQTIHQWPATLVQPVGSPLSLECTVEGTSNPNLYWYRQAAGRGLQLLFYSVGIGQISSEVPQNLSASRPQDRQFILSSKKLLLSDSGFYLCAWSPLGTAGGEQFFGPGTRLTVL.

The rearrangement joins TRBV3-1 (or the pseudogene TRBV3-2) to TRBJ2-7; TRBD1 matches at 8 bases. The CDR3 sequence is 16 residues long. V trimming: 3 bases; J trimming: 4 bases; junction bases outside the gene matches: 11. CDR1 and CDR2 (germline): LGHDT, YNNKEL (reference sequence). CDR3 in amino acids: CASSHLLPGGVYEQYF. The CDR3 coding sequence is TGTGCCAGCAGCCACCTTCTCCCAGGGGGCGTGTACGAGCAGTACTTC.

The gene calls are TRBV6-2 or TRBV6-3 and TRBJ1-5, with D possibly matching TRBD1 (5 bases). Germline-derived CDR1 and CDR2 are MNHEY and SVGEGT. V was cut by 3 bases and J by 7 bases, with 13 bases left in between. The CDR3 totals 14 residues. The CDR3 protein is CASSYGGRRQPQHF. CDR3 coding DNA: TGTGCCAGCAGTTATGGGGGGAGGCGGCAGCCCCAGCATTTT.

This clone occurred a few times. The rearrangement uses TRBV6-6 and TRBJ2-7; TRBD2 matches 10 bases. Germline values: CDR1 MNHNY, CDR2 SVGAGI (reference sequence). The CDR3 contains 15 residues. V lost 6 bases to trimming and J lost 2 bases; unmatched junction nucleotides: 7. The DNA for the CDR3 is TGTGCCAGCAGAGAGCGTCTAGCGGGGGCCTACGAGCAGTACTTC. As protein: CASRERLAGAYEQYF.

V and J are TRBV4-3 and TRBJ2-3; 7 bases are shared with TRBD2. Germline CDR1 is LGHNA and CDR2 is YSLEER. The CDR3 has 17 residues. Trimming took 4 bases from V and 4 from J; bases not matched to a gene: 14. CDR3 sequence (DNA): TGCGCCAGCAGCCTCACCCCTCCGGGACTAAGTTCAGATACGCAGTATTTT. Translation gives CASSLTPPGLSSDTQYF.

In this sample, this clone turned up once. The V gene is TRBV28, the J gene TRBJ1-2; a possible D gene is TRBD1 (6 bases). CDR3 length: 15 residues. Germline loops: CDR1 MDHEN, CDR2 SYDVKM. Between the trimmed V and J ends, which lost 2 bases and 4 bases, there was a span of 14 bases. CDR3 sequence: CASSLGGGGFYGYTF. In nucleotides, the CDR3 is TGTGCCAGCAGTTTAGGGGGCGGAGGCTTCTATGGCTACACCTTC.

The chain joins TRBV28 to TRBJ2-4; D perhaps matches TRBD2 (6 bases). V was pared by 5 bases and J by 8 bases, with 16 bases between. The CDR3 totals 14 residues. Germline V lookup: CDR1 MDHEN, CDR2 SYDVKM. The DNA of the CDR3 is TGTGCCAGCAGTCCCGGGACGGGGGTGGACATTCAGTACTTC. This encodes CASSPGTGVDIQYF.

The chain couples TRBV28 to TRBJ2-6; maybe TRBD1 (6 bases). Germline V gene sequence: CDR1 MDHEN, CDR2 SYDVKM. The V and J ends lost 5 bases and 4 bases respectively, with 12 bases between them. The CDR3 length is 15 residues. The CDR3 loop is CASSITGIGANVLTF. The CDR3 coding sequence is TGTGCCAGCAGTATCACAGGGATCGGGGCCAACGTCCTGACTTTC.

The chain couples TRBV27 to TRBJ1-6; D gene ambiguous. In germline, CDR1 is MNHEY, CDR2 SMNVEV (reference sequence). Deletions cut 1 base from V and 2 bases from J, with 6 bases between. This CDR3 is 15 amino acids long. CDR3 nucleotides: TGTGCCAGCAGTTTATATCCAGCCTATAATTCACCCCTCCACTTT. This codes for CASSLYPAYNSPLHF.

J is TRBJ2-6 and V is TRBV11-3; 10 bases align to TRBD1. V shed 8 bases and J 0 bases; nucleotides not matched to a gene: 16. CDR3 length equals 20 residues. In germline, CDR1 is SGHNT, CDR2 YENEEA. CDR3 loop: CASSRDRGFGAPSGANVLTF. The CDR3 coding sequence is TGTGCCAGCTCCAGGGACAGGGGATTCGGGGCCCCCTCTGGGGCCAACGTCCTGACTTTC.

The CDR3 DNA is TGTGCCAGCAAACTCCGGGACAGGGGACCCTACGAGCAGTACTTC. Protein sequence: CASKLRDRGPYEQYF. The chain employs TRBV6-5 and TRBJ2-7, with 10 bases lining up with TRBD1. The CDR3 loop spans 15 amino acids. Germline V gene sequence: CDR1 MNHEY, CDR2 SVGAGI. The ends lost 7 bases at V and 2 bases at J; junction bases unmatched: 8.

The chain links TRBV29-1 to TRBJ1-1, with TRBD1 matching over 7 bases. J gave up 2 bases and V 4 bases, and 4 bases lay outside the gene matches. The CDR3 loop spans 13 amino acids. Germline V gene sequence: CDR1 SQVTM, CDR2 ANQGSEA. The CDR3 DNA follows: TGCAGCGTTGTCAGGGGGTTAAACACTGAAGCTTTCTTT. This encodes CSVVRGLNTEAFF. Full variable domain (outside the CDR3, taken from reference TRBV29-1 and TRBJ1-1): SAVISQKPSRDICQRGTSLTIQCQVDSQVTMMFWYRQQPGQSLTLIATANQGSEATYESGFVIDKFPISRPNLTFSTLTVSNMSPEDSSIYLCSVVRGLNTEAFFGQGTRLTVV.

The genes are TRBV6-5 and TRBJ1-5, with D perhaps TRBD1 (6 bases). The V and J ends lost 9 bases and 1 base respectively, with 10 bases between them. The CDR3 runs to 13 residues. Germline loops: CDR1 MNHEY, CDR2 SVGAGI. In DNA form, the CDR3 reads TGTGCCAGTCTCACAGGGAGCAATCAGCCCCAGCATTTT. It yields the protein CASLTGSNQPQHF.

The rearrangement links TRBV4-3 to TRBJ2-1, with D perhaps TRBD2 (5 bases). Trimming cost V 0 bases and J 7 bases, with 10 bases left between them. The CDR3 loop spans 14 amino acids. Germline values: CDR1 LGHNA, CDR2 YSLEER. CDR3 DNA sequence: TGCGCCAGCAGCCAAGAACTAGGCGAAAATGAGCAGTTCTTC. As protein: CASSQELGENEQFF.

The rearrangement links TRBV7-2 to TRBJ1-2; D gene uncertain. CDR1 SGHTA and CDR2 FQGNSA come from the germline V gene. The CDR3 is 14 amino acids. V lost 0 bases to trimming and J lost 2 bases, with 7 bases between them. This CDR3 is CASSLAEVNYGYTF. The CDR3 coding sequence is TGTGCCAGCAGCTTAGCTGAGGTGAACTATGGCTACACCTTC.

This rearrangement joins TRBV4-3 to TRBJ1-6, with 7 bases matching TRBD1. CDR3 size: 15 residues. Germline V CDR1 and CDR2: LGHNA, YSLEER. V gave up 3 bases and J gave up 6 bases; unmatched junction bases: 5. For the CDR3, the DNA is TGCGCCAGCAGCCAGGGTGGACAGGCTAATTCACCCCTCCACTTT. Translation gives CASSQGGQANSPLHF.

The chain employs TRBV18 and TRBJ1-2; 11 nucleotides match TRBD1. Germline CDR1 and CDR2: KGHSH and LQKENI. The CDR3 is 15 amino acids. J lost 8 bases, V lost 5 bases, and 10 bases had no gene match. In nucleotides, the CDR3 is TGTGCCAGCTCAAGCTCAGGACAGGGGGCGTCGGGCTACACCTTC. Translated: CASSSSGQGASGYTF.

J is TRBJ2-1 and V is TRBV25-1; 10 bases align to TRBD2. J was trimmed by 8 bases and V by 8 bases; bases with no gene match: 3. The germline gives CDR1 MGHDK, CDR2 SYGVNS. The CDR3 runs 12 residues. Here the CDR3 reads CASGTSAHEQFF. CDR3 DNA: TGTGCCAGCGGGACTAGCGCACATGAGCAGTTCTTC.